Each of the 12 T cell receptor beta chains below was sequenced from the same sample in a study of CD8 T cells in ankylosing spondylitis. Study results and limitations: What appeared characteristic of ankylosing spondylitis blood was a TCR beta motif of fewer than ten highly homologous variants.

TCRdb used MiXCR to reprocess the 5' RACE reads, holding one entry per CDR3 protein. The data contain fewer than 400,000 distinct CDR3 sequences, 8% of them singletons. Their target antigens are unknown. Sequenced input: blood, either unsorted or a sorted T cell fraction (not recorded which). These receptors were obtained from a male donor with ankylosing spondylitis.

The gene calls are TRBV28 and TRBJ2-1, with 9 nucleotides matching TRBD1. The CDR3 has 14 amino acids. V dropped 6 bases and J dropped 8; count of bases not matched to a gene: 8. Germline V gene lookup returns CDR1 MDHEN and CDR2 SYDVKM. CDR3 in amino acids: CASSSGQGADEQFF. CDR3 sequence (DNA): TGTGCCAGCAGCTCGGGACAGGGCGCCGATGAGCAGTTCTTC. The whole variable domain, filled in from reference TRBV28 and TRBJ2-1, reads DVKVTQSSRYLVKRTGEKVFLECVQDMDHENMFWYRQDPGLGLRLIYFSYDVKMKEKGDIPEGYSVSREKKERFSLILESASTNQTSMYLCASSSGQGADEQFFGPGTRLTVL.

In its sample, this clonotype was seen a few times. The chain uses TRBV5-1 and TRBJ2-1; unclear D gene. CDR1 SGHRS and CDR2 YFSETQ come from the germline V gene. The CDR3 consists of 12 residues. With 4 bases removed from V and 4 bases from J, the gap between germline ends came to 6 bases. In DNA form, the CDR3 reads TGCGCCAGCAGCGGAAGGTACAATGAGCAGTTCTTC. This sequence encodes CASSGRYNEQFF.

This clonotype was found many times. The chain employs TRBV12-3 or TRBV12-4 and TRBJ1-1; 7 bases match TRBD1. This CDR3 is 15 amino acids long. The V and J ends lost 2 bases and 2 bases, in that order; junction bases with no gene match: 5. CDR3 loop: CASSLRQGVNTEAFF. The CDR3 bases are TGTGCCAGCAGTTTACGGCAGGGGGTTAACACTGAAGCTTTCTTT.

This clonotype appeared a few times. This chain joins TRBV2 and TRBJ2-5; D possibly corresponds to TRBD1 (5 bases). This CDR3 region has 13 residues. Germline V CDR1 and CDR2: SNHLY, FYNNEI. V was clipped by 5 bases and J by 1 base, with 8 bases between them. The CDR3 spells CASSQTAQETQYF. Written as DNA, the CDR3 is TGTGCCAGCAGTCAGACAGCCCAAGAGACCCAGTACTTC. Full variable domain (missing parts from reference TRBV2 and TRBJ2-5): EPEVTQTPSHQVTQMGQEVILRCVPISNHLYFYWYRQILGQKVEFLVSFYNNEISEKSEIFDDQFSVERPDGSNFTLKIRSTKLEDSAMYFCASSQTAQETQYFGPGTRLLVL.

Ten or more counts support this clonotype. The chain is built from TRBV10-3 and TRBJ1-1; perhaps TRBD1 as D (5 bases). The V end lost 10 bases, the J end lost 2 bases, and 8 bases lay between the germline ends. CDR3 size: 11 residues. Germline V gene data show CDR1 as ENHRY and CDR2 as SYGVKD. The CDR3 reads CATQGNTEAFF. For the CDR3, the DNA is TGTGCCACCCAGGGAAACACTGAAGCTTTCTTT.

This clonotype was counted ten times or more. This chain joins TRBV27 and TRBJ2-1, with 12 nucleotides matching TRBD2. From germline, CDR1 is MNHEY and CDR2 SMNVEV (reference sequence). There are 16 residues in the CDR3. With V trimmed by 5 bases and J by 2 bases, 4 bases remained unmatched. The CDR3 protein is CASSPRLAGAYNEQFF. DNA for the CDR3: TGTGCCAGCAGTCCGAGACTAGCGGGAGCCTACAATGAGCAGTTCTTC.

This clonotype was observed a handful of times. V is TRBV29-1 and J is TRBJ1-2; perhaps TRBD1 as D (6 bases). Trimming cost V 5 bases and J 8 bases, with 18 bases left between them. The CDR3 has 13 amino acids. In germline, CDR1 is SQVTM, CDR2 ANQGSEA. DNA for the CDR3: TGCAGCGTTCCCTGGGCGGGGGCGGCCGGCTACACCTTC. Its protein is CSVPWAGAAGYTF. The full variable domain, with the rest looked up from reference TRBV29-1 and TRBJ1-2, is SAVISQKPSRDICQRGTSLTIQCQVDSQVTMMFWYRQQPGQSLTLIATANQGSEATYESGFVIDKFPISRPNLTFSTLTVSNMSPEDSSIYLCSVPWAGAAGYTFGSGTRLTVV.

For this clonotype: Germline and junction disagree at one end, which may indicate a read error. J is TRBJ2-2 and V is TRBV7-7; D is ambiguous. This CDR3 region has 13 residues. The germline CDR1 and CDR2 sequences are SSHAT and FNYEAQ (reference sequence). Here the CDR3 reads CASSLDVAGELFF. Written as DNA, the CDR3 is TGTGCTAGCAGTTTAGACGTGGCCGGGGAGCTGTTTTTT.

This clonotype was counted between two and nine times. This chain connects TRBV7-8 to TRBJ2-3; D gene unclear. The CDR3 length is 14 residues. V lost 5 bases, J lost 4 bases, and 13 bases lay in between. Germline V gene sequence: CDR1 SGHVS, CDR2 FQNEAQ. This chain's CDR3 is CASSHNLVADTQYF. The CDR3 nucleotides read TGTGCCAGCAGCCACAATCTAGTGGCAGATACGCAGTATTTT.

The V call is TRBV28, the J call TRBJ2-1; no clear D gene. The germline V gene encodes CDR1 MDHEN and CDR2 SYDVKM. V shed 4 bases and J shed 9 bases, with 10 bases lying between them. This CDR3 has 12 amino acids. The CDR3 here is CASSSRLTEQFF. The CDR3 DNA sequence: TGTGCCAGCAGTTCAAGGCTAACTGAGCAGTTCTTC.

This clonotype came up a few times. The genes are TRBV7-2 and TRBJ1-2; tentative D call: TRBD1 (6 bases). Germline CDR1 reads SGHTA; CDR2 reads FQGNSA. The length of the CDR3 is 13 residues. Trimming shortened V by 5 bases and J by 10 bases, and 17 bases separated the two germline ends. The CDR3 nucleotides are TGTGCCAGCAGCCTGGGGGGGCACCTCTACTACACCTTC. This sequence encodes CASSLGGHLYYTF. Drawing the rest from reference TRBV7-2 and TRBJ1-2, the complete variable domain is GAGVSQSPSNKVTEKGKDVELRCDPISGHTALYWYRQSLGQGLEFLIYFQGNSAPDKSGLPSDRFSAERTGGSVSTLTIQRTQQEDSAVYLCASSLGGHLYYTFGSGTRLTVV.

V gene TRBV3-1 combines with J gene TRBJ2-7; tentatively, D is TRBD1 (6 bases). The length of the CDR3 is 15 residues. Germline V lookup: CDR1 LGHDT, CDR2 YNNKEL (reference sequence). V was pared by 4 bases and J by 0 bases, with 13 bases between. CDR3 protein: CASSRRDTISYEQYF. CDR3 in DNA: TGTGCCAGCAGCCGCCGGGACACCATCTCCTACGAGCAGTACTTC.